This T cell receptor (beta chain) was identified in a study of shared clonotypes between healthy human individuals. The CDR3 covers 14 residues. CDR1 and CDR2 (germline): MNHEY, SVGAGI. Trimming removed 6 bases at V and 0 bases at J, with 12 bases between. This clone occurred once. The antigen is undetermined. Study findings and constraints: Rarefaction exposed incomplete sorted-subset sequencing despite large depth. Clonotypes shared by all four sorted-subset donors had higher generation probabilities than non-shared clonotypes. Naive subsets generally had larger estimated richness than memory subsets.

Sorted-subset replicate PCRs used approximately 180 ng of genomic DNA. This amount corresponded to 30,000 to 35,000 T cell genomes. Only in-frame clones appear in the TCRdb table, and some are missing; sequencing was by immunoSEQ multiplex PCR. The repertoire has millions of clones, more than 85% of them found once; the top ten carry about 0.37%. The rearrangement joins TRBV6-5 to TRBJ2-7, with D possibly matching TRBD2 (5 bases). Sequencing input: naive CD4+ T cells from PBMCs. Subset defined: CD45RA+ positively selected. The clonotype comes from a man between 18 and 29 years old in good health. Some clones in this sample may be carry-over from other donors' samples. The CDR3 sequence is CASSLGLSSYEQYF. The CDR3 DNA sequence: TGTGCCAGCAGCCTCGGACTTAGCTCCTACGAGCAGTACTTC.